One TCR beta chain is described in this entry. Antigen unknown. These data belong to a study of cytomegalovirus exposure and HLA in healthy donors. Findings of the study overall: Sequencing depth across donors, presence/absence analyses assumed, was roughly uniform. In the analysis, some V segments, TRBV6-2 and TRBV6-3 included, were excluded as indistinguishable.

PCR employed 60 Vbeta and 13 Jbeta primers. In the original processing: Roughly 11 million shared chains were among the roughly 78 million unique TCR beta chains that a later analysis counted. Clones were sequenced by immunoSEQ multiplex PCR, and TCRdb holds only the in-frame ones, with some missing. D and trimming were read from the DNA, whereas the V and J calls and clone size are those reported in that table. Of tens of thousands of clones detected, approximately 72% appear once; the ten largest clones hold just over 50%. Germline V CDR1 and CDR2: SEHNR, FQNEAQ (reference sequence). The V gene lost 3 bases and the J gene lost 0 bases, with 12 bases spanning the gap. This CDR3 is 15 amino acids long.

The gene calls are TRBV7-9 and TRBJ2-7; tentative D call: TRBD2 (6 bases). This TCR was recovered from a man aged 45-60 years in good health and CMV-seropositive. Input material: PBMCs. CDR3 sequence: CASSFGLAVSYEQYF. In nucleotides, the CDR3 is TGTGCCAGCAGCTTCGGGTTAGCGGTCTCCTACGAGCAGTACTTC.